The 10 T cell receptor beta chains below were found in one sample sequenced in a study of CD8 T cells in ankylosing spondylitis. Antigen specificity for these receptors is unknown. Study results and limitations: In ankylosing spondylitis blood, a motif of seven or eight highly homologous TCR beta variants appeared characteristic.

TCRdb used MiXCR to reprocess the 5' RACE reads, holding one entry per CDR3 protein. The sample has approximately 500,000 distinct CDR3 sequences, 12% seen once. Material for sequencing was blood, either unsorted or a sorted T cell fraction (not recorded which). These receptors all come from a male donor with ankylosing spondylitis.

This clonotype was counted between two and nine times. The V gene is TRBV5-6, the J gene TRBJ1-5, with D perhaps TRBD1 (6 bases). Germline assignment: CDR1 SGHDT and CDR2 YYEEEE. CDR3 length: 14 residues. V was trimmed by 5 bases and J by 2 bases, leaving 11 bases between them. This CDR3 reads CASSGGAGNQPQHF. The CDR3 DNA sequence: TGTGCCAGCAGTGGGGGGGCCGGCAATCAGCCCCAGCATTTT. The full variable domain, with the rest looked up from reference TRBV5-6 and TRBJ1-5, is DAGVTQSPTHLIKTRGQQVTLRCSPKSGHDTVSWYQQALGQGPQFIFQYYEEEERQRGNFPDRFSGHQFPNYSSELNVNALLLGDSALYLCASSGGAGNQPQHFGDGTRLSIL.

The CDR3 nucleotides read TGTGCCAGCAGCCGGGACAGGGAATTCGAGACCCAGTACTTC. Residues: CASSRDREFETQYF. This chain joins TRBV6-2 or TRBV6-3 and TRBJ2-5, with 9 bases that match TRBD1. The CDR3 length is 14 residues. CDR1 MNHEY and CDR2 SVGEGT come from the germline V gene. V was pared by 6 bases and J by 5 bases, with 7 bases of the junction left unmatched.

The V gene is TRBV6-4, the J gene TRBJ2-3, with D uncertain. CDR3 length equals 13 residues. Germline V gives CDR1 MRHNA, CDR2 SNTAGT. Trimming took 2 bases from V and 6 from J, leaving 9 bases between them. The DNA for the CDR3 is TGTGCCAGCAGTGACCGCGCGGAGGATACGCAGTATTTT. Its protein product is CASSDRAEDTQYF.

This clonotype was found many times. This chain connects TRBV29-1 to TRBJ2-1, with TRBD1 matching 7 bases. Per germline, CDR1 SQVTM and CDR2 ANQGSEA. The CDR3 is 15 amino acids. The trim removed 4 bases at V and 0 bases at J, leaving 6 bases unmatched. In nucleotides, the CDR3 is TGCAGCGTTGTCCTCAGGGGGAGCTCCTACAATGAGCAGTTCTTC. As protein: CSVVLRGSSYNEQFF.

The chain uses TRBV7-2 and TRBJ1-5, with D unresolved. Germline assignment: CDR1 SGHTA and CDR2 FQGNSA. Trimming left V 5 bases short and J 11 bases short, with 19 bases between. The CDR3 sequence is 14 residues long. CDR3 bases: TGTGCCAGCAGCCTCCACGGTGGGAGTAGGACCCAGCATTTT. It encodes CASSLHGGSRTQHF.

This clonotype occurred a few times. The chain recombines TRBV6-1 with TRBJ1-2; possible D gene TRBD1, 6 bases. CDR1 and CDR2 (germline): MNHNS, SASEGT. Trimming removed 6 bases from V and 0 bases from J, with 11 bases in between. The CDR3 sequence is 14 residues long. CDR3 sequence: CASSAGAPNYGYTF. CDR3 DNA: TGTGCCAGCAGCGCAGGGGCTCCTAACTATGGCTACACCTTC.

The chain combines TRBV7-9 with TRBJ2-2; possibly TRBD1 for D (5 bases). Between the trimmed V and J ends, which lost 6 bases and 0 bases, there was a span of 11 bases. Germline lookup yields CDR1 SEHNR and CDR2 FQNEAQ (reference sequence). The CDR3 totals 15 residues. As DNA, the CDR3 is TGTGCCAGCAGACACGACAGAACGAACACCGGGGAGCTGTTTTTT. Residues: CASRHDRTNTGELFF.

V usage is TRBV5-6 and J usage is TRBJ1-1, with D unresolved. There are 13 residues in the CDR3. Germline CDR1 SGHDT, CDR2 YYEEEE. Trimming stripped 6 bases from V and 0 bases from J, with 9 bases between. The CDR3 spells CASIGHLNTEAFF. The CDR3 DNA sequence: TGTGCCAGCATAGGGCACCTGAACACTGAAGCTTTCTTT.

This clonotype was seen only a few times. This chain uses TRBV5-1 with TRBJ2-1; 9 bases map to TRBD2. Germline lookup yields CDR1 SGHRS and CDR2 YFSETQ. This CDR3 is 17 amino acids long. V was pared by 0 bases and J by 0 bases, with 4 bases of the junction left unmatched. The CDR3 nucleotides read TGCGCCAGCAGCTTGGATCTTAGCGGGAGCTCCTACAATGAGCAGTTCTTC. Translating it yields CASSLDLSGSSYNEQFF.

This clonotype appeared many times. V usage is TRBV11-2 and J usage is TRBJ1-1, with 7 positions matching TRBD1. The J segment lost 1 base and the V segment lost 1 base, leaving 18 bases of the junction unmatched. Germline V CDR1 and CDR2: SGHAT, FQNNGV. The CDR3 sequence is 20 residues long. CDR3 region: CASSLGGRGVKRIRNTEAFF. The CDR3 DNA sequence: TGTGCCAGCAGCTTAGGGGGCAGGGGGGTCAAACGAATCAGGAACACTGAAGCTTTCTTT.